This T cell receptor beta chain was identified in a study of blood T cell repertoires in COVID-19. This CDR3 has 15 amino acids. Germline V gene lookup returns CDR1 LGHNA and CDR2 YNFKEQ. The J segment lost 4 bases and the V segment lost 3 bases, leaving 8 bases of the junction unmatched. Clones were sequenced by immunoSEQ multiplex PCR, and TCRdb holds only the in-frame ones, with some missing. The sample contains about 400,000 clones, about 83% of which appear only once. This receptor was taken from a woman aged 50 to 60 who had recovered from COVID-19. The sequencing input was PBMCs or T cells enriched from blood (not recorded which). The chain couples TRBV4-2 to TRBJ1-1; 7 nucleotides match TRBD1. This CDR3 is CASSQGTGEFTEAFF. CDR3 in DNA: TGTGCCAGCAGCCAGGGAACAGGGGAGTTCACTGAAGCTTTCTTT.